Given below is one TCR beta chain in context. As yet, its antigen is unknown. V lost 3 bases, J lost 1 base, and 13 bases stayed unmatched. This CDR3 contains 18 residues. Germline values: CDR1 PRHDT, CDR2 FYEKMQ (reference sequence). This sample stems from a study of cytotoxic CD8 clonotypes in ibrutinib-treated CLL. The study, taken as a whole, reports: Relative to age-matched healthy donors, clonality at baseline was higher, and it tracked circulating CD8+ T-cell counts. The clonality went up when patients responded to ibrutinib and dropped back toward baseline at progression.

Here immunoSEQ multiplex PCR was the method, and the copy in TCRdb shows in-frame clones only, minus some. In the table there are about 140,000 clones, approximately 89% of which are singletons. The receptor comes from a human donor with chronic lymphocytic leukemia. The chain recombines TRBV13 with TRBJ2-7; 9 bases are a match to TRBD2. The sample in question was PBMCs, obtained after 12 months of ibrutinib treatment. This chain's CDR3 is CASSFQRTGLAPSYEQYF. CDR3 DNA sequence: TGTGCCAGCAGCTTCCAACGAACGGGACTAGCACCGTCCTACGAGCAGTACTTC.